The rows below give T cell receptor beta chains drawn from one sample of a study of response to subunit inactivated influenza vaccine. MiXCR was run by TCRdb on the RT-PCR reads, yielding one entry per CDR3 protein. The sample consists of under 800,000 distinct CDR3 sequences, around 14% of them appearing once. The sequencing here drew on PBMCs from blood, taken 14 to 15 days before vaccination. The receptors shown here come from a man between 50 and 59 years old who received an inactivated influenza vaccine. Both conserved end residues are part of each CDR3. Each record gives: V gene, J gene, D gene, clone size, CDR3 protein, CDR3 DNA. The D gene is left open where the match is weak. For some rows the clone size is stated as once, few or many, or as a class when expanded; others skip it.

v_call: TRBV28
j_call: TRBJ2-7
d_call: .
clone_size: few
cdr3_aa: CASTTSGQGYEQYF
cdr3_nt: TGTGCCAGCACCACCTCGGGACAAGGCTACGAGCAGTACTTC

v_call: TRBV29-1
j_call: TRBJ2-3
d_call: .
clone_size: .
cdr3_aa: CSVEDPAFTDTQYF
cdr3_nt: TGCAGCGTTGAAGATCCAGCTTTCACAGATACGCAGTATTTT

v_call: TRBV14
j_call: TRBJ2-4
d_call: TRBD1
clone_size: few
cdr3_aa: CASSSEDRGDIQYF
cdr3_nt: TGTGCCAGCAGCTCCGAGGACAGGGGGGACATTCAGTACTTC

v_call: TRBV7-2
j_call: TRBJ2-6
d_call: .
clone_size: few
cdr3_aa: CASSFASGANVLTF
cdr3_nt: TGTGCCAGCAGCTTTGCCTCTGGGGCCAACGTCCTGACTTTC

v_call: TRBV28
j_call: TRBJ1-5
d_call: TRBD1
clone_size: few
cdr3_aa: CASSFSDRAGNQPQHF
cdr3_nt: TGTGCCAGCAGTTTCTCGGACAGGGCTGGCAATCAGCCCCAGCATTTT

v_call: TRBV7-2
j_call: TRBJ2-5
d_call: TRBD1
clone_size: few
cdr3_aa: CASSLATGAQETQYF
cdr3_nt: TGTGCCAGCAGCTTAGCGACAGGGGCCCAAGAGACCCAGTACTTC

v_call: TRBV29-1
j_call: TRBJ1-1
d_call: .
clone_size: .
cdr3_aa: CSVVWQLGTEAFF
cdr3_nt: TGCAGCGTTGTTTGGCAGCTGGGCACTGAAGCTTTCTTT

v_call: TRBV4-1
j_call: TRBJ1-1
d_call: .
clone_size: few
cdr3_aa: CASSQLGQNTEAFF
cdr3_nt: TGCGCCAGCAGCCAACTAGGTCAGAACACTGAAGCTTTCTTT

v_call: TRBV10-3
j_call: TRBJ2-3
d_call: TRBD2
clone_size: .
cdr3_aa: CAIRTLAGGADTQYF
cdr3_nt: TGTGCCATCAGGACACTAGCGGGGGGCGCAGATACGCAGTATTTT

v_call: TRBV20-1
j_call: TRBJ2-2
d_call: .
clone_size: few
cdr3_aa: CSAREGATGELFF
cdr3_nt: TGCAGTGCTAGAGAAGGGGCCACCGGGGAGCTGTTTTTT

v_call: TRBV4-1
j_call: TRBJ1-5
d_call: .
clone_size: many
cdr3_aa: CASSQDGRGRQPQHF
cdr3_nt: TGCGCCAGCAGCCAAGATGGCAGGGGTAGACAGCCCCAGCATTTT

v_call: TRBV12-3/TRBV12-4
j_call: TRBJ1-6
d_call: .
clone_size: .
cdr3_aa: CASSLEGLGSYNSPLHF
cdr3_nt: TGTGCCAGCAGTTTGGAGGGCTTGGGCTCCTATAATTCACCCCTCCACTTT

v_call: TRBV6-5
j_call: TRBJ2-2
d_call: .
clone_size: many
cdr3_aa: CASSYSNTGELFF
cdr3_nt: TGTGCCAGCAGTTACTCGAATACGGGGGAGCTGTTTTTT

v_call: TRBV12-3/TRBV12-4
j_call: TRBJ2-7
d_call: TRBD1
clone_size: once
cdr3_aa: CASRPPTGAAYEQYF
cdr3_nt: TGTGCCAGCAGACCGCCGACAGGGGCCGCCTACGAGCAGTACTTC

v_call: TRBV6-5
j_call: TRBJ2-3
d_call: .
clone_size: .
cdr3_aa: CATYDGTQYF
cdr3_nt: TGTGCCACCTACGACGGGACGCAGTATTTT

v_call: TRBV7-2
j_call: TRBJ1-2
d_call: .
clone_size: .
cdr3_aa: CASSLGRPGLDYGYTF
cdr3_nt: TGTGCCAGCAGCTTAGGAAGGCCAGGCTTGGACTATGGCTACACCTTC

v_call: TRBV30
j_call: TRBJ2-6
d_call: .
clone_size: .
cdr3_aa: CAWRAKSGANVLTF
cdr3_nt: TGTGCCTGGAGAGCTAAATCTGGGGCCAACGTCCTGACTTTC

v_call: TRBV18
j_call: TRBJ2-7
d_call: .
clone_size: .
cdr3_aa: CASSPSGTYEQYF
cdr3_nt: TGTGCCAGCTCACCATCGGGGACCTACGAGCAGTACTTC

v_call: TRBV2
j_call: TRBJ2-3
d_call: TRBD2
clone_size: .
cdr3_aa: CASSDSSGMYTQYF
cdr3_nt: TGTGCCAGCAGTGACAGTAGCGGGATGTATACGCAGTATTTT

v_call: TRBV7-6
j_call: TRBJ2-5
d_call: TRBD1
clone_size: .
cdr3_aa: CASSPTLDRVEETQYF
cdr3_nt: TGTGCCAGCAGCCCCACTCTGGACAGGGTGGAAGAGACCCAGTACTTC

v_call: TRBV20-1
j_call: TRBJ2-3
d_call: .
clone_size: .
cdr3_aa: CSAGAGTSNTDTQYF
cdr3_nt: TGCAGTGCTGGGGCCGGGACTTCAAACACAGATACGCAGTATTTT

v_call: TRBV4-2
j_call: TRBJ1-5
d_call: TRBD1
clone_size: .
cdr3_aa: CASSRNPGQGQPQHF
cdr3_nt: TGTGCCAGCAGCCGAAATCCGGGACAGGGCCAGCCCCAGCATTTT

v_call: TRBV12-3/TRBV12-4
j_call: TRBJ2-5
d_call: TRBD1
clone_size: few
cdr3_aa: CASSLAGGWETQYF
cdr3_nt: TGTGCCAGCAGTTTGGCAGGGGGCTGGGAGACCCAGTACTTC

v_call: TRBV6-2/TRBV6-3
j_call: TRBJ2-1
d_call: TRBD2
clone_size: .
cdr3_aa: CASSFTPPAGRYNEQFF
cdr3_nt: TGTGCCAGCAGTTTCACCCCCCCAGCGGGACGCTACAATGAGCAGTTCTTC

v_call: TRBV27
j_call: TRBJ2-5
d_call: .
clone_size: few
cdr3_aa: CASSSHSGLPRETQYF
cdr3_nt: TGTGCCAGCAGTTCCCACTCGGGATTACCAAGGGAGACCCAGTACTTC

v_call: TRBV29-1
j_call: TRBJ2-1
d_call: TRBD2
clone_size: many
cdr3_aa: CSVQTGTSGVYNEQFF
cdr3_nt: TGCAGCGTCCAAACCGGGACTAGCGGCGTGTACAATGAGCAGTTCTTC

v_call: TRBV20-1
j_call: TRBJ2-1
d_call: .
clone_size: .
cdr3_aa: CSAQTINEQFF
cdr3_nt: TGCAGTGCCCAGACTATCAATGAGCAGTTCTTC

v_call: TRBV5-5
j_call: TRBJ2-7
d_call: .
clone_size: few
cdr3_aa: CASSLAQGTRAYEQYF
cdr3_nt: TGTGCCAGCAGCTTGGCCCAGGGTACGAGGGCCTACGAGCAGTACTTC

v_call: TRBV4-3
j_call: TRBJ2-7
d_call: .
clone_size: .
cdr3_aa: CASSHDPGGAYEQYF
cdr3_nt: TGCGCCAGCAGCCACGACCCCGGCGGGGCCTACGAGCAGTACTTC

v_call: TRBV6-2/TRBV6-3
j_call: TRBJ1-2
d_call: .
clone_size: few
cdr3_aa: CASGDRNYGYTF
cdr3_nt: TGTGCCAGCGGAGACAGGAACTATGGCTACACCTTC

v_call: TRBV5-1
j_call: TRBJ1-2
d_call: .
clone_size: .
cdr3_aa: CASSLDRVNGYTF
cdr3_nt: TGCGCCAGCAGCTTGGACAGGGTTAATGGCTACACCTTC

v_call: TRBV5-1
j_call: TRBJ2-5
d_call: .
clone_size: .
cdr3_aa: CASSLFGQQETQYF
cdr3_nt: TGCGCCAGCAGCTTGTTTGGGCAACAAGAGACCCAGTACTTC

v_call: TRBV7-2
j_call: TRBJ1-6
d_call: TRBD1
clone_size: many
cdr3_aa: CASSFLVGTALNSPLHF
cdr3_nt: TGTGCCAGCAGCTTCTTAGTAGGGACAGCGCTAAATTCACCCCTCCACTTT

v_call: TRBV29-1
j_call: TRBJ1-4
d_call: .
clone_size: few
cdr3_aa: CSAFAANEKLFF
cdr3_nt: TGCAGCGCTTTCGCGGCTAATGAAAAACTGTTTTTT

v_call: TRBV9
j_call: TRBJ1-1
d_call: TRBD1
clone_size: .
cdr3_aa: CASNRPGGTEAFF
cdr3_nt: TGTGCCAGCAATCGACCAGGGGGAACTGAAGCTTTCTTT

v_call: TRBV7-2
j_call: TRBJ1-4
d_call: TRBD1
clone_size: .
cdr3_aa: CASSLSGTGTEKLFF
cdr3_nt: TGTGCCAGCAGCTTAAGTGGGACAGGGACCGAAAAACTGTTTTTT

v_call: TRBV7-8
j_call: TRBJ2-7
d_call: TRBD2
clone_size: few
cdr3_aa: CASSFTSGTYEQYF
cdr3_nt: TGTGCCAGCAGCTTCACTAGCGGAACCTACGAGCAGTACTTC

v_call: TRBV6-1
j_call: TRBJ2-5
d_call: .
clone_size: .
cdr3_aa: CASSSIPTSKTQYF
cdr3_nt: TGTGCCAGCAGCTCGATCCCGACATCCAAGACCCAGTACTTC

v_call: TRBV5-6
j_call: TRBJ2-7
d_call: .
clone_size: .
cdr3_aa: CASSSDSWYSYEQYF
cdr3_nt: TGTGCCAGCAGCAGCGACAGCTGGTACTCCTACGAGCAGTACTTC

v_call: TRBV19
j_call: TRBJ2-1
d_call: .
clone_size: .
cdr3_aa: CASDSRQGQFF
cdr3_nt: TGTGCCAGTGACTCCCGCCAGGGGCAGTTCTTC

v_call: TRBV3-1
j_call: TRBJ2-5
d_call: .
clone_size: .
cdr3_aa: CASSQGVHSQETQYF
cdr3_nt: TGTGCCAGCAGCCAAGGGGTCCATAGCCAAGAGACCCAGTACTTC

v_call: TRBV4-3
j_call: TRBJ2-5
d_call: TRBD2
clone_size: few
cdr3_aa: CASSQVFLAGQETQYF
cdr3_nt: TGCGCCAGCAGCCAAGTGTTCCTAGCGGGACAAGAGACCCAGTACTTC

v_call: TRBV7-6
j_call: TRBJ2-3
d_call: TRBD1
clone_size: .
cdr3_aa: CASSPRGTGGNTDTQYF
cdr3_nt: TGTGCCAGCAGCCCACGCGGGACAGGGGGGAACACAGATACGCAGTATTTT

v_call: TRBV7-2
j_call: TRBJ2-1
d_call: .
clone_size: .
cdr3_aa: CASSLVRGQQFF
cdr3_nt: TGTGCCAGCAGCTTAGTCCGGGGGCAGCAGTTCTTC

v_call: TRBV20-1
j_call: TRBJ2-1
d_call: .
clone_size: .
cdr3_aa: CSELRSGGNEQFF
cdr3_nt: TGCAGTGAATTGAGGAGCGGCGGCAATGAGCAGTTCTTC

v_call: TRBV5-5
j_call: TRBJ2-7
d_call: .
clone_size: few
cdr3_aa: CASSLAASQLKYEQYF
cdr3_nt: TGTGCCAGCAGCTTGGCGGCTTCCCAGTTAAAGTACGAGCAGTACTTC

v_call: TRBV28
j_call: TRBJ2-5
d_call: .
clone_size: few
cdr3_aa: CASSPRGVLQETQYF
cdr3_nt: TGTGCCAGCAGCCCCCGCGGGGTTCTCCAAGAGACCCAGTACTTC

v_call: TRBV11-2
j_call: TRBJ2-7
d_call: TRBD1
clone_size: few
cdr3_aa: CASSTTDRGPYEQYF
cdr3_nt: TGTGCCAGCAGCACGACGGACAGGGGGCCCTACGAGCAGTACTTC

v_call: TRBV15
j_call: TRBJ2-3
d_call: TRBD2
clone_size: .
cdr3_aa: CATSRPSGRGTDTQYF
cdr3_nt: TGTGCCACCAGCAGGCCTAGCGGGAGGGGCACAGATACGCAGTATTTT

v_call: TRBV5-1
j_call: TRBJ2-1
d_call: TRBD2
clone_size: .
cdr3_aa: CASSPPAGGRSEQFF
cdr3_nt: TGCGCCAGCAGCCCTCCAGCGGGGGGGCGTAGTGAGCAGTTCTTC